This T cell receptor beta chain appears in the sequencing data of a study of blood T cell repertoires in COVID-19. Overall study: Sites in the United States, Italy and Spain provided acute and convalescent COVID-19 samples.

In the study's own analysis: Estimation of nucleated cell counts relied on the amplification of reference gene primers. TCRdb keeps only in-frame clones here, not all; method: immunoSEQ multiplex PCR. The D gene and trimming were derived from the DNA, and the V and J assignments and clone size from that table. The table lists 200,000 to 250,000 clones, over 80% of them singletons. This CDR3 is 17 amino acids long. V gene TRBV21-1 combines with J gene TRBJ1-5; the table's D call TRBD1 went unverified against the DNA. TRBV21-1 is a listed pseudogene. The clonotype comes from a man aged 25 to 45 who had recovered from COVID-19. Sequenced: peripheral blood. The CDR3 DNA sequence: TGTGCCAGCAGCAAGGCCGAGACAGGACCCTTTTCTCAGCCCCAGCATTTT. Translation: CASSKAETGPFSQPQHF.